This entry lists 16 T cell receptor beta chains sequenced from one sample in a study of CD8+ T cells in alopecia areata. Extraction of RNA preceded its reverse transcription into cDNA, which served as the sequencing template. Method: immunoSEQ multiplex PCR; TCRdb's copy keeps in-frame clones and lacks some. The sample gives roughly 200,000 clones, roughly 59% of which show up once; roughly 1.7% is in the top ten. Sequenced here: CD4+ T cells sorted from blood, sampled at week 0. The receptor source for this set is a human donor with alopecia areata.

CDR3 sequence (DNA): TGCGCCAGCAGCCAAGGGAGGGGCTGGGAGACCCAGTACTTC. Translated, it gives CASSQGRGWETQYF. This chain links TRBV4-3 with TRBJ2-5; a possible D gene is TRBD2 (6 bases). Between the trimmed V and J ends, which lost 1 base and 5 bases, there was a span of 11 bases. The germline V gene encodes CDR1 LGHNA and CDR2 YSLEER. This CDR3 has 14 amino acids.

The chain carries TRBV30 and TRBJ1-1, with no clear D. The germline V gene encodes CDR1 GTSNPN and CDR2 SVGIG (reference sequence). The CDR3 length is 13 residues. The germline V and J ends were trimmed by 0 bases and 6 bases, with 11 bases remaining between them. CDR3 in DNA: TGTGCCTGGAGTGTCCCCCCGGAGGCTGAAGCTTTCTTT. Encoded protein: CAWSVPPEAEAFF. The full variable domain, rest sourced from reference TRBV30 and TRBJ1-1, is SQTIHQWPATLVQPVGSPLSLECTVEGTSNPNLYWYRQAAGRGLQLLFYSVGIGQISSEVPQNLSASRPQDRQFILSSKKLLLSDSGFYLCAWSVPPEAEAFFGQGTRLTVV.

The chain has TRBV5-1 and TRBJ1-2, with 8 positions matching TRBD1. Germline trimming cut 0 bases from V and 4 bases from J; bases unmatched to any gene: 2. The CDR3 has 14 amino acids. Germline V gene data show CDR1 as SGHRS and CDR2 as YFSETQ. CDR3 region: CASSLGQGSYGYTF. CDR3 coding DNA: TGCGCCAGCAGCTTGGGACAGGGGAGCTATGGCTACACCTTC.

This chain uses TRBV5-1 with TRBJ2-5, with TRBD2 matching over 7 bases. Germline V CDR1 and CDR2: SGHRS, YFSETQ. V gave up 4 bases and J gave up 3 bases; unmatched junction bases: 6. The CDR3 length is 14 residues. The DNA for the CDR3 is TGCGCCAGCAGCGCGGGACTACTAAAAGAGACCCAGTACTTC. As protein: CASSAGLLKETQYF.

This clone was seen a single time. The V gene is TRBV30, the J gene TRBJ1-5; D ambiguous. Germline V gene data show CDR1 as GTSNPN and CDR2 as SVGIG (reference sequence). Trimming cost V 2 bases and J 5 bases, with 10 bases left between them. CDR3 length: 13 residues. DNA of the CDR3: TGTGCCTGGAGTCTGGGTGCGGATCAGCCCCAGCATTTT. It specifies CAWSLGADQPQHF. Full variable domain (missing parts from reference TRBV30 and TRBJ1-5): SQTIHQWPATLVQPVGSPLSLECTVEGTSNPNLYWYRQAAGRGLQLLFYSVGIGQISSEVPQNLSASRPQDRQFILSSKKLLLSDSGFYLCAWSLGADQPQHFGDGTRLSIL.

This clone was picked up one time. J is TRBJ1-5 and V is TRBV6-1; no firm D call. The V gene's germline CDR1 is MNHNS and CDR2 SASEGT. The CDR3 has 13 amino acids. Between the trimmed V and J ends, which lost 9 bases and 0 bases, there was a span of 9 bases. In DNA, the CDR3 is TGTGCCAGTTCCCGCAGTAGCAATCAGCCCCAGCATTTT. Translating it yields CASSRSSNQPQHF.

V usage is TRBV29-1 and J usage is TRBJ2-1; 9 bases agree with TRBD1. This CDR3 has 15 amino acids. Germline V lookup: CDR1 SQVTM, CDR2 ANQGSEA. The J segment lost 0 bases and the V segment lost 7 bases, leaving 7 bases of the junction unmatched. In DNA, the CDR3 is TGCAGCGCAAAGAACAGGGGGCCCTCCTACAATGAGCAGTTCTTC. Translated: CSAKNRGPSYNEQFF.

V is TRBV30 and J is TRBJ2-5, with D possibly being TRBD1 (5 bases). The CDR3 is made up of 17 amino acids. Deletions cut 0 bases from V and 2 bases from J, with 19 bases between. The germline gives CDR1 GTSNPN, CDR2 SVGIG (reference sequence). The CDR3 DNA reads TGTGCCTGGAGTGTCCTAGGGTTCGGTGGGGCGCAAGAGACCCAGTACTTC. Residues: CAWSVLGFGGAQETQYF.

The V call is TRBV19, the J call TRBJ1-2, with 7 bases identical to TRBD1. The germline V gene encodes CDR1 LNHDA and CDR2 SQIVND (reference sequence). J gave up 6 bases and V 0 bases, and 7 bases lay outside the gene matches. The CDR3 is 15 residues long. The CDR3 protein is CASSIDQQGSNGYTF. The CDR3 region has the DNA TGTGCCAGTAGTATAGATCAACAGGGGTCCAATGGCTACACCTTC. The variable domain in full, with the rest retrieved from reference TRBV19 and TRBJ1-2, is DGGITQSPKYLFRKEGQNVTLSCEQNLNHDAMYWYRQDPGQGLRLIYYSQIVNDFQKGDIAEGYSVSREKKESFPLTVTSAQKNPTAFYLCASSIDQQGSNGYTFGSGTRLTVV.

The chain recombines TRBV29-1 with TRBJ1-1; D not certain. Germline values: CDR1 SQVTM, CDR2 ANQGSEA. This CDR3 region has 10 residues. The V end was cut by 5 bases, the J end by 4 bases, with 5 bases between. This CDR3 is CSVSITEAFF. The DNA for the CDR3 is TGCAGCGTTTCTATCACTGAAGCTTTCTTT. The whole variable domain, remainder taken from reference TRBV29-1 and TRBJ1-1, is SAVISQKPSRDICQRGTSLTIQCQVDSQVTMMFWYRQQPGQSLTLIATANQGSEATYESGFVIDKFPISRPNLTFSTLTVSNMSPEDSSIYLCSVSITEAFFGQGTRLTVV.

This clone was seen a few times. The V gene is TRBV30, the J gene TRBJ1-6; no definite D call. CDR1 and CDR2 from the germline V gene are GTSNPN and SVGIG (reference sequence). This CDR3 has 13 amino acids. The CDR3 DNA follows: TGTGGGGTCCGGAAGGCGGTTAATTCACCCCTCCACTTT. Its translation is CGVRKAVNSPLHF. Full variable domain (remainder filled in from reference TRBV30 and TRBJ1-6): SQTIHQWPATLVQPVGSPLSLECTVEGTSNPNLYWYRQAAGRGLQLLFYSVGIGQISSEVPQNLSASRPQDRQFILSSKKLLLSDSGFYLCGVRKAVNSPLHFGNGTRLTVT.

The genes are TRBV5-1 and TRBJ2-5; D may match TRBD1 or TRBD2 (6 bases each). CDR1 is SGHRS and CDR2 is YFSETQ in the germline V gene. The CDR3 is made up of 14 amino acids. The V gene lost 0 bases and the J gene lost 5 bases, with 11 bases spanning the gap. The CDR3 loop reads CASSLEGGAETQYF. CDR3 DNA: TGCGCCAGCAGCTTGGAGGGGGGCGCGGAGACCCAGTACTTC. The complete variable domain, with remaining parts taken from reference TRBV5-1 and TRBJ2-5, reads KAGVTQTPRYLIKTRGQQVTLSCSPISGHRSVSWYQQTPGQGLQFLFEYFSETQRNKGNFPGRFSGRQFSNSRSEMNVSTLELGDSALYLCASSLEGGAETQYFGPGTRLLVL.

The chain combines TRBV29-1 with TRBJ1-2; 9 bases are shared with TRBD1. Germline V gene sequence: CDR1 SQVTM, CDR2 ANQGSEA. V shed 0 bases, J shed 3 bases, and the junction held 5 bases outside the gene matches. This CDR3 has 15 residues. Written as DNA, the CDR3 is TGCAGCGTTGAAGATCCGGACAGGGGCGACTATGGCTACACCTTC. The encoded protein is CSVEDPDRGDYGYTF.

The chain couples TRBV27 to TRBJ1-5; tentatively, D is TRBD1 (5 bases). The V gene lost 4 bases and the J gene lost 0 bases, with 13 bases spanning the gap. The CDR3 extends over 16 amino acids. Per germline, CDR1 MNHEY and CDR2 SMNVEV (reference sequence). The DNA for the CDR3 is TGTGCCAGCAGTTCCCGGGGGGATAATAGCAATCAGCCCCAGCATTTT. Residues: CASSSRGDNSNQPQHF.

The gene calls are TRBV5-1 and TRBJ1-1; D unresolved. The CDR3 sequence is 12 residues long. V was pared by 5 bases and J by 2 bases, with 7 bases between. CDR1 is SGHRS and CDR2 is YFSETQ in the germline V gene. The CDR3 DNA reads as TGCGCCAGCAGTAATGGCAACACTGAAGCTTTCTTT. Translation gives CASSNGNTEAFF.

The chain couples TRBV29-1 to TRBJ2-6; 7 bases agree with TRBD1. J was trimmed by 1 base and V by 5 bases; bases with no gene match: 2. The CDR3 spans 14 residues. Germline assignment: CDR1 SQVTM and CDR2 ANQGSEA. The CDR3 coding sequence is TGCAGCGTTACGACAGGGTCTGGGGCCAACGTCCTGACTTTC. Residues: CSVTTGSGANVLTF.